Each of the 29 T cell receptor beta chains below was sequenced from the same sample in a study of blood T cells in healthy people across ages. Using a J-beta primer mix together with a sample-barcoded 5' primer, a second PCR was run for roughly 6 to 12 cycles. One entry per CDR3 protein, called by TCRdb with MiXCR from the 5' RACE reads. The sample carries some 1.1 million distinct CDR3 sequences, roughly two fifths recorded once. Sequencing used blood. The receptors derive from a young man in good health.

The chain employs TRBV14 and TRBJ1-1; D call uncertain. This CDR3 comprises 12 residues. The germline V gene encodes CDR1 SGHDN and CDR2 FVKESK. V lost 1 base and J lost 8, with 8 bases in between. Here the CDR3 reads CASSQGQAEAFF. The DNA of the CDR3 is TGTGCCAGCAGCCAAGGGCAGGCCGAAGCTTTCTTT.

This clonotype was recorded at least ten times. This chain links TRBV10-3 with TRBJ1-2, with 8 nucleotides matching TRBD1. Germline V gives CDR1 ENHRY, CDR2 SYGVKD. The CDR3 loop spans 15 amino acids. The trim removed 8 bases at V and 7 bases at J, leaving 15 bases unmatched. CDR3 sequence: CAILRQDRVDIGYTF. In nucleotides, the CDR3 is TGTGCCATCCTCAGGCAGGACAGGGTGGATATTGGCTACACCTTC.

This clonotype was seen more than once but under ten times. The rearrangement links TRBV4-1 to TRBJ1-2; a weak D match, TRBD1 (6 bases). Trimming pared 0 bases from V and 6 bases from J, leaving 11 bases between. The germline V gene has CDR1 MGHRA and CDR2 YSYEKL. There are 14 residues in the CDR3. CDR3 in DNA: TGCGCCAGCAGCCAAGAACAGGGTAGAAATGGCTACACCTTC. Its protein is CASSQEQGRNGYTF.

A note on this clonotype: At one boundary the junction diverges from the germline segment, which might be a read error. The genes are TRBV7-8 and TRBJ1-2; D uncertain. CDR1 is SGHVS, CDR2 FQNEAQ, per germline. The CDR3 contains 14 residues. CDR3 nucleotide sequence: TGTGCCCGCAGCGCCCTGCGGGATTCGGGTGGCTACACCTTC. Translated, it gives CARSALRDSGGYTF.

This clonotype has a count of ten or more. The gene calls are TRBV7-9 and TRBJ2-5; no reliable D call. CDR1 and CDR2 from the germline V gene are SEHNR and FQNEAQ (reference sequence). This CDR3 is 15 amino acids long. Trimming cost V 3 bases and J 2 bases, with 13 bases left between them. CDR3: CASSFLGRLQETQYF. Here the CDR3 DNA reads TGTGCCAGCAGCTTTCTAGGACGATTACAAGAGACCCAGTACTTC.

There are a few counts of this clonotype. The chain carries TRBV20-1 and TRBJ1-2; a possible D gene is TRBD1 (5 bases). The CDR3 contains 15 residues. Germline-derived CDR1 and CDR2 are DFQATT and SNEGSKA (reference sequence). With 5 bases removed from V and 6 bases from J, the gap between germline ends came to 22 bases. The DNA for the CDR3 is TGCAGTGCTTCCCAAGCGGGGGGTTTAATGGATGGCTACACCTTC. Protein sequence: CSASQAGGLMDGYTF.

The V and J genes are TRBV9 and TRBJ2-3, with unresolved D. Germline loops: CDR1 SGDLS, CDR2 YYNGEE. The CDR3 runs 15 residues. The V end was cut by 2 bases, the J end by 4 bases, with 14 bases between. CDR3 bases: TGTGCCAGCAGCGTCAGGATTGGCGGCGCAGATACGCAGTATTTT. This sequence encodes CASSVRIGGADTQYF.

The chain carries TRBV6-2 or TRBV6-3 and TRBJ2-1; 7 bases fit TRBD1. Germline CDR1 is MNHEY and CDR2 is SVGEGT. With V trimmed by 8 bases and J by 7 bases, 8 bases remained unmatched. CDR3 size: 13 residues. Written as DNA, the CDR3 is TGTGCCAGCCGTCTCCGGGACAGTAATGAGCAGTTCTTC. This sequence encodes CASRLRDSNEQFF.

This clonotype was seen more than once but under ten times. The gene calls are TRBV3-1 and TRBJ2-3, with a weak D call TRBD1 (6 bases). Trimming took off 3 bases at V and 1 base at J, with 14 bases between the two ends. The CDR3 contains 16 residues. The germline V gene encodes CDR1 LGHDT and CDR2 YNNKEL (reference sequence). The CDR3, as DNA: TGTGCCAGCAGCCACCAGGGACACCTAGGCACAGATACGCAGTATTTT. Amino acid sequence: CASSHQGHLGTDTQYF.

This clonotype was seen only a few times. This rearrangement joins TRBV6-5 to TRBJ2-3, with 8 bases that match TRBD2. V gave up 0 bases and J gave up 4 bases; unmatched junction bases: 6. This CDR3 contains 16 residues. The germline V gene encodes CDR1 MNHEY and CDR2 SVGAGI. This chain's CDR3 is CASSYSKTSVPDTQYF. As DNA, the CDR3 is TGTGCCAGCAGTTACTCGAAGACTAGCGTGCCAGATACGCAGTATTTT.

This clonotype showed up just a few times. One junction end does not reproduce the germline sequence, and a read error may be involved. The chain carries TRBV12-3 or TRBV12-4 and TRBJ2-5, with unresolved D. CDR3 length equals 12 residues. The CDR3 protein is CTSNHAQETQYF. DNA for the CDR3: TGTACCAGCAACCACGCCCAAGAGACCCAGTACTTC.

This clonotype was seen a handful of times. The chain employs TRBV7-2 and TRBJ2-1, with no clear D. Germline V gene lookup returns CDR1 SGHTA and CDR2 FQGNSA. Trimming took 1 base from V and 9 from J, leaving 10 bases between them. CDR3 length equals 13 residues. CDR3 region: CASSLGPSGEQFF. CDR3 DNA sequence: TGTGCCAGCAGCTTAGGACCCTCGGGTGAGCAGTTCTTC.

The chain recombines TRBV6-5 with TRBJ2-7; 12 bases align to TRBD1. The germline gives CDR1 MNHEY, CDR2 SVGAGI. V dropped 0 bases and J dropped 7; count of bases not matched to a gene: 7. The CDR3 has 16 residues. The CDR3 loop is CASSYSWDRGLGEQYF. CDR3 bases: TGTGCCAGCAGTTACTCGTGGGACAGGGGGCTTGGGGAGCAGTACTTC.

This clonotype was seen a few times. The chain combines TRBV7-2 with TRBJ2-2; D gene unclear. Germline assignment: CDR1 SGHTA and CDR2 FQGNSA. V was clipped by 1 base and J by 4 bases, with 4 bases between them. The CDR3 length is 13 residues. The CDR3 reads CASSLVLTGELFF. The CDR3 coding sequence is TGTGCCAGCAGCTTAGTCCTCACCGGGGAGCTGTTTTTT.

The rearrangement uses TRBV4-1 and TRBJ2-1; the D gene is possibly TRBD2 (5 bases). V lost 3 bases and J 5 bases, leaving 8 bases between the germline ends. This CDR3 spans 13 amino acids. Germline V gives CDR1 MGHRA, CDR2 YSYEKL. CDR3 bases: TGCGCCAGCAGCCAGCGGGTCAACAATGAGCAGTTCTTC. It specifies CASSQRVNNEQFF.

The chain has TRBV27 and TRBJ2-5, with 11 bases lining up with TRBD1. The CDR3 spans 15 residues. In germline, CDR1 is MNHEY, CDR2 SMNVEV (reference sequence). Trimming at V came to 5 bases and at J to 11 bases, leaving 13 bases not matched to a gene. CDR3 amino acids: CASSPGQGAPNEQYF. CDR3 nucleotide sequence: TGTGCCAGCAGTCCCGGACAGGGGGCGCCGAATGAGCAGTACTTC.

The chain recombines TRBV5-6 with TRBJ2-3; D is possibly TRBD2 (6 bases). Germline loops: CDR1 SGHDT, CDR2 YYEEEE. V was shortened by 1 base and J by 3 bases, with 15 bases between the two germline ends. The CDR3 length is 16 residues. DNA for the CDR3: TGTGCCAGCAGCTTGACCTCGGAACTAGCAACAGATACGCAGTATTTT. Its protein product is CASSLTSELATDTQYF.

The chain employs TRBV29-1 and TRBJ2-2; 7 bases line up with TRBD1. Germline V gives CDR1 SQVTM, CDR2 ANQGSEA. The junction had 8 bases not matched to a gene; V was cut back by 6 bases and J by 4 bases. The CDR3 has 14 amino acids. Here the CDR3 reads CSVDSGTATGELFF. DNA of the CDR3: TGCAGCGTGGATTCCGGGACAGCCACCGGGGAGCTGTTTTTT.

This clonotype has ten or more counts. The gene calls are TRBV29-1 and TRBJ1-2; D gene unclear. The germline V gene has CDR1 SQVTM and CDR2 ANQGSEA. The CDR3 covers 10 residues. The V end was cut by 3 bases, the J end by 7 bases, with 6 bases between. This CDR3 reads CSVERRGYTF. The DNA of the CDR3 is TGCAGCGTTGAGCGGCGTGGCTACACCTTC.

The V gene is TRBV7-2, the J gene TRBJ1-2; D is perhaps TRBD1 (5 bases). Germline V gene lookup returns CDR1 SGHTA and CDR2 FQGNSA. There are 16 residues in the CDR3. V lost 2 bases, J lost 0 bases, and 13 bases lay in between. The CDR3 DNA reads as TGTGCCAGCAGCTTATTGGGACGTGCCCCTAACTATGGCTACACCTTC. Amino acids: CASSLLGRAPNYGYTF.

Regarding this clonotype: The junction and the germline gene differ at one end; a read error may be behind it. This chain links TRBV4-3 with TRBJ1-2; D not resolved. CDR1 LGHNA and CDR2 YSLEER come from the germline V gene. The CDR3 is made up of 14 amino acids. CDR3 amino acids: CASSQDMGISGYIF. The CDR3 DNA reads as TGCGCCAGCAGCCAAGATATGGGAATCTCTGGCTACATCTTC.

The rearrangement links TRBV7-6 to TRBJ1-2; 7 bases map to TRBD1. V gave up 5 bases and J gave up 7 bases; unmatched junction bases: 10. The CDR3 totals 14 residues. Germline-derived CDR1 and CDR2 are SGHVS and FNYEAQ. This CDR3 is CASSPTTGKLGYTF. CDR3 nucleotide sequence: TGTGCCAGCAGCCCAACGACAGGGAAGCTTGGCTACACCTTC.

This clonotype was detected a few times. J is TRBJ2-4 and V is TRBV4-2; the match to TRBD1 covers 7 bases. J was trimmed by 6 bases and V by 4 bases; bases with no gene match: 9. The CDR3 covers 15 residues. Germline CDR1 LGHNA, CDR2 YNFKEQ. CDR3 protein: CASSPFKGATNIQYF. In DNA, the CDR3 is TGTGCCAGCAGCCCCTTTAAGGGGGCAACAAACATTCAGTACTTC.

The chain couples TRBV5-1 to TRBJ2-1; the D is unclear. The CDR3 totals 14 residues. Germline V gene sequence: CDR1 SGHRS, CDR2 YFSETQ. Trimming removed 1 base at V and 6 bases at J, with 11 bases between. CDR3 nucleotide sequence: TGCGCCAGCAGCTTGCCGAGTAACAGCAATGAGCAGTTCTTC. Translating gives CASSLPSNSNEQFF. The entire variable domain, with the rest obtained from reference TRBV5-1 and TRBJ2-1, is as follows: KAGVTQTPRYLIKTRGQQVTLSCSPISGHRSVSWYQQTPGQGLQFLFEYFSETQRNKGNFPGRFSGRQFSNSRSEMNVSTLELGDSALYLCASSLPSNSNEQFFGPGTRLTVL.

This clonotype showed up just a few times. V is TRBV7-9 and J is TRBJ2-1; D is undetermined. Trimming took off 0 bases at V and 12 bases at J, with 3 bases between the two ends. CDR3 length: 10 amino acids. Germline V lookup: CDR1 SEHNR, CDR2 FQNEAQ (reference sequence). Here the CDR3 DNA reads TGTGCCAGCAGCTTAGCGGGGCAGTTCTTC. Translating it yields CASSLAGQFF.

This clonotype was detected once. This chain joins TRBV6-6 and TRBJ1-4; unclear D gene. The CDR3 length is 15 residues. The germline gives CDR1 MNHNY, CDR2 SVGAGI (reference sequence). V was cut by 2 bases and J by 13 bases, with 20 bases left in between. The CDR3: CASSYTSGKAVPLFF. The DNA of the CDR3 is TGTGCCAGCAGTTACACCTCCGGGAAAGCAGTCCCACTGTTTTTT.

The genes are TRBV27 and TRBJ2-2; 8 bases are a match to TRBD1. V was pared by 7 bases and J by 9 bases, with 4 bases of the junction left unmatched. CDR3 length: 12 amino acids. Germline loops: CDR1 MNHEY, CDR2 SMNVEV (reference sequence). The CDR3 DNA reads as TGTGCCAGCACGACAGGGGCCAGGGAGCTGTTTTTT. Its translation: CASTTGARELFF.

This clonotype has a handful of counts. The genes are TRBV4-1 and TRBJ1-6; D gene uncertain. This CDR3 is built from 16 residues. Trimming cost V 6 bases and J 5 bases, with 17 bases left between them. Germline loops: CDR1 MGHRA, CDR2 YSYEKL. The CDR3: CASSPGRAKHNSPLHF. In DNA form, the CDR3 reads TGCGCCAGCAGTCCTGGCCGGGCCAAGCATAATTCACCCCTCCACTTT.

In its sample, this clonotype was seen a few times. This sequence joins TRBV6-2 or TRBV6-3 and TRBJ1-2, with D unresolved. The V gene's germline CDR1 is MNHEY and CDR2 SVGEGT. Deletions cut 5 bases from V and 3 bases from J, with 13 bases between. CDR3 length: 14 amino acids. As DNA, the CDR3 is TGTGCCAGCAGTCCCCGGGGATCTGACTATGGCTACACCTTC. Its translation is CASSPRGSDYGYTF.